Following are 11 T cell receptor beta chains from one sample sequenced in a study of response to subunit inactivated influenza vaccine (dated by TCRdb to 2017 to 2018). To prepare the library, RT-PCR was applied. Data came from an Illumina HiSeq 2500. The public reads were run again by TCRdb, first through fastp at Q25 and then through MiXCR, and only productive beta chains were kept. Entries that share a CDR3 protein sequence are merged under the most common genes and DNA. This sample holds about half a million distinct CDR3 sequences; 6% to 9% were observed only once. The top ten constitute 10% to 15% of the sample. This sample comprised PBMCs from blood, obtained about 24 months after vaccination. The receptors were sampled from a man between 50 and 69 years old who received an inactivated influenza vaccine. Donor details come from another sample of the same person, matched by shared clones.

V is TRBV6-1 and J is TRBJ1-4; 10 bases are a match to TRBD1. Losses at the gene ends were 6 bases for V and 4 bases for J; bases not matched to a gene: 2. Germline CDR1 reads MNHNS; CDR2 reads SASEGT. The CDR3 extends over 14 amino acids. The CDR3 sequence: CASRRDRGNEKLFF. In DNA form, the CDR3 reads TGTGCCAGCAGACGGGACAGGGGTAATGAAAAACTGTTTTTT.

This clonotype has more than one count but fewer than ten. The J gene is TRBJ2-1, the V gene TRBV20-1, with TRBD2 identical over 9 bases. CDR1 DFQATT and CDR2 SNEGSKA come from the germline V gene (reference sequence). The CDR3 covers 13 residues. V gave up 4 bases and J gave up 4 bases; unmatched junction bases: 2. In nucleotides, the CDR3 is TGCAGTGCTAAAAGCGGGAGGTACAATGAGCAGTTCTTC. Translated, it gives CSAKSGRYNEQFF.

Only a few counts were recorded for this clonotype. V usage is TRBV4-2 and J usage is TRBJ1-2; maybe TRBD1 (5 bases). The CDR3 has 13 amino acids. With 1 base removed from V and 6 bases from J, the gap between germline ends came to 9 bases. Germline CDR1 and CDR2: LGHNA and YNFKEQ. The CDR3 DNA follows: TGTGCCAGCAGCCAAGCCGGGGGGGATGGCTACACCTTC. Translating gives CASSQAGGDGYTF.

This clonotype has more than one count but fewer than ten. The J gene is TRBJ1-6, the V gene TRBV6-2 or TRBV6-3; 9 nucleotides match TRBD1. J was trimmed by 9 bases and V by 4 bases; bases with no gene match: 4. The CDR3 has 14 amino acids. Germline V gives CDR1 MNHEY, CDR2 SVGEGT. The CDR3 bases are TGTGCCAGCAGTTTTGGGACAGGGTCTTCACCCCTCCACTTT. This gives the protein CASSFGTGSSPLHF.

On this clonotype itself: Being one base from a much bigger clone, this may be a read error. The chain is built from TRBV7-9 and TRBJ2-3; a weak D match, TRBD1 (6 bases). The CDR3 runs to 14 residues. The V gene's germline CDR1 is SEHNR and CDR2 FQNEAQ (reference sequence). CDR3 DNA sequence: TGTGCCAGCAGAGCGGCGGACAGCACAGATACGCATTATTTT. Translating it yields CASRAADSTDTHYF. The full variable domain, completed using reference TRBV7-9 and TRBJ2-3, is DTGVSQNPRHKITKRGQNVTFRCDPISEHNRLYWYRQTLGQGPEFLTYFQNEAQLEKSRLLSDRFSAERPKGSFSTLEIQRTEQGDSAMYLCASRAADSTDTHYFGPGTRLTVL.

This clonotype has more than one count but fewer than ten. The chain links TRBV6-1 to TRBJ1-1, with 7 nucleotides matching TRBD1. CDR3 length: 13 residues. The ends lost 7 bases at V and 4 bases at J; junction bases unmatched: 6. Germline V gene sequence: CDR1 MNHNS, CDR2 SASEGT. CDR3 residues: CASILQGSTEAFF. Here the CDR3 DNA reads TGTGCCAGCATTCTACAGGGGTCCACTGAAGCTTTCTTT.

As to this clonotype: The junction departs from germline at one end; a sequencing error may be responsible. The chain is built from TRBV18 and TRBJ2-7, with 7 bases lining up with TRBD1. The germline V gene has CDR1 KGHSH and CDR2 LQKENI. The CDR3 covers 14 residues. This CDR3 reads CAGSPQGQPYEQYF. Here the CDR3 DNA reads TGTGCCGGCTCACCACAGGGGCAACCCTACGAGCAGTACTTC.

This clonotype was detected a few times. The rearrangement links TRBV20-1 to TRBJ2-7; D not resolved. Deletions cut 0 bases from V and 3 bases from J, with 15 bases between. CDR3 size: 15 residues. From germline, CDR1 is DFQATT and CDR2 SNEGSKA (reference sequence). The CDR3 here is CSARDGQKLDYEQYF. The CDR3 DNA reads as TGCAGTGCTAGAGATGGGCAGAAGTTAGACTACGAGCAGTACTTC.

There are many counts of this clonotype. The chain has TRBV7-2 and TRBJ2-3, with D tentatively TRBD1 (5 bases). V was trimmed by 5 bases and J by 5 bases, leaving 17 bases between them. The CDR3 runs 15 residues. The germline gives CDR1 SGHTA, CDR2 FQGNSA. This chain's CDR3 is CASSPIFDQGDTQYF. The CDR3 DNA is TGTGCCAGCAGCCCGATATTCGACCAGGGAGATACGCAGTATTTT.

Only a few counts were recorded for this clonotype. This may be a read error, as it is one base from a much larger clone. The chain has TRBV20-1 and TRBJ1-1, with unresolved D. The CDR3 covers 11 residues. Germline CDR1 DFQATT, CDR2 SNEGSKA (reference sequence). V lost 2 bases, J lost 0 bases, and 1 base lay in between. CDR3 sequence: CSARMNTEAFF. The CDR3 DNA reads TGCAGTGCTAGAATGAACACTGAAGCTTTCTTT.

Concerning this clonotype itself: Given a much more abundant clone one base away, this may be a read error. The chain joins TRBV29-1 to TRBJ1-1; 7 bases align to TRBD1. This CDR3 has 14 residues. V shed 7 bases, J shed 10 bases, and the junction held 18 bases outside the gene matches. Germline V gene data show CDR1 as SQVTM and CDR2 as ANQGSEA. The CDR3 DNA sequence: TGCAGCGCTCTCCCCCAAGGGGGCTTCGCTGTAGCTTTCTTT. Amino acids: CSALPQGGFAVAFF.